The clone carrying this T cell receptor (beta chain) has a count of ten or more. The target antigen is unknown. V lost 3 bases to trimming and J lost 0 bases; unmatched junction nucleotides: 0. The CDR3 has 14 residues. Germline V gene data show CDR1 as LGHDT and CDR2 as YNNKEL (reference sequence). This record belongs to a study of spatial heterogeneity in lung cancer. Study-level findings and limits: Whereas they appeared in blood less at follow-up, ubiquitous expanded tumor TCRs appeared there more at resection.

TCRdb reprocessed the 5' RACE reads via MiXCR and lists one record per CDR3 protein. Of under 150,000 distinct CDR3 sequences listed, about 10% are singletons. The time point is: blood at routine non-recurrence follow-up after resection. Sequenced material: PBMCs, taken at follow-up. This receptor was taken from a female donor with early-stage non-small cell lung cancer. This chain links TRBV3-1 with TRBJ2-7, with TRBD2 identical over 9 bases. The CDR3 sequence: CASSHSGSSYEQYF. As DNA, the CDR3 is TGTGCCAGCAGCCATAGCGGGAGCTCCTACGAGCAGTACTTC.